The next 32 T cell receptor beta chains were all read from a single sample in a study of T cell repertoires in cytomegalovirus infection. TCRdb re-called the reads with MiXCR, one entry per CDR3 protein. The sample records 200,000 to 250,000 distinct CDR3 sequences, roughly 23% being singletons. Sequencing was done on a sample of CD8+ T cells from PBMCs. These TCRs come from a human donor in good health (CMV status not recorded). Some clones in this sample may be carry-over from other donors' samples.

The chain employs TRBV4-1 and TRBJ2-7; 9 positions agree with TRBD1. Trimming at V came to 4 bases and at J to 3 bases, leaving 4 bases not matched to a gene. The CDR3 totals 14 residues. Germline V gene sequence: CDR1 MGHRA, CDR2 YSYEKL. This chain's CDR3 is CASSRDREVYEQYF. In DNA form, the CDR3 reads TGCGCCAGCAGCCGGGACAGGGAAGTCTACGAGCAGTACTTC.

This chain links TRBV7-4 with TRBJ2-1; no definite D call. The CDR3 has 12 amino acids. Per the germline V gene, CDR1 is SGHVT and CDR2 is SQSDAQ. V gave up 0 bases and J gave up 6 bases, with 3 bases separating them. The CDR3 sequence is CASSLAVNEQFF. Here the CDR3 DNA reads TGTGCCAGCAGCTTAGCGGTCAATGAGCAGTTCTTC.

This chain connects TRBV7-2 to TRBJ2-1; tentative D call: TRBD1 (6 bases). Germline lookup yields CDR1 SGHTA and CDR2 FQGNSA. The length of the CDR3 is 13 residues. The germline V and J ends were trimmed by 1 base and 8 bases, with 9 bases remaining between them. The CDR3 nucleotides read TGTGCCAGCAGCTTAGACAGGGCCGATGAGCAGTTCTTC. It is translated as CASSLDRADEQFF.

The chain joins TRBV15 to TRBJ2-1; 10 nucleotides match TRBD2. Germline V CDR1 and CDR2: LNHNV, YYDKDF (reference sequence). The CDR3 has 13 amino acids. Losses at the gene ends were 6 bases for V and 4 bases for J; bases not matched to a gene: 0. CDR3 sequence (DNA): TGTGCCACCAGACTAGCGGGGTACAATGAGCAGTTCTTC. The encoded protein is CATRLAGYNEQFF.

V gene TRBV6-5 combines with J gene TRBJ2-7, with 10 bases that match TRBD1. Germline V gene data show CDR1 as MNHEY and CDR2 as SVGAGI. V trimming: 10 bases; J trimming: 4 bases; junction bases outside the gene matches: 10. The CDR3 has 14 amino acids. CDR3 bases: TGTGCCACCGGGGACAGGGGACAGAAATACGAGCAGTACTTC. Protein sequence: CATGDRGQKYEQYF.

This clonotype has at least ten counts. The chain employs TRBV7-2 and TRBJ1-2; no definite D call. Germline CDR1 is SGHTA and CDR2 is FQGNSA. The CDR3 spans 13 residues. Trimming took off 9 bases at V and 9 bases at J, with 20 bases between the two ends. The CDR3 bases are TGTGCCAGTTGCCTAGGGTTCGGTGCGTGCTACACCTTC. Its translation: CASCLGFGACYTF.

This clonotype showed up just once. A read error may be the cause here, since a much bigger clone is one base away. The J gene is TRBJ1-5, the V gene TRBV7-6; no reliable D call. Trimming cost V 3 bases and J 6 bases, with 9 bases left between them. The CDR3 runs to 13 residues. Germline V gene data show CDR1 as SGHVS and CDR2 as FNYEAQ. DNA for the CDR3: TGTGCCAGCAGCTTTCAGGAAGGTCAGCCCCAGCATTTT. Its translation is CASSFQEGQPQHF.

The chain recombines TRBV29-1 with TRBJ2-3, with D hard to call. CDR3 size: 13 residues. Germline V gene lookup returns CDR1 SQVTM and CDR2 ANQGSEA. The germline V and J ends were trimmed by 3 bases and 0 bases, with 7 bases remaining between them. In nucleotides, the CDR3 is TGCAGCGTTGACGCTGACAGCACAGATACGCAGTATTTT. This translates into CSVDADSTDTQYF.

The chain combines TRBV27 with TRBJ2-2; TRBD1 agrees at 7 bases. The CDR3 totals 16 residues. The V gene's germline CDR1 is MNHEY and CDR2 SMNVEV (reference sequence). With 5 bases clipped from V and 2 bases from J, the junction kept 8 bases outside the gene matches. CDR3 region: CASSRTYRGNTGELFF. CDR3 bases: TGTGCCAGCAGTCGAACATACAGGGGAAACACCGGGGAGCTGTTTTTT.

Note on this clonotype: This sequence may be a read error, since a much larger clone differs from it by one base. The chain couples TRBV7-9 to TRBJ2-1, with D maybe TRBD2 (5 bases). This CDR3 spans 12 amino acids. CDR1 SEHNR and CDR2 FQNEAQ come from the germline V gene (reference sequence). V was clipped by 2 bases and J by 9 bases, with 8 bases between them. CDR3 protein: CASSLLGSEQFF. The DNA for the CDR3 is TGTGCCAGCAGCTTATTGGGGAGTGAGCAGTTCTTC.

This clonotype has ten or more counts. The CDR3 nucleotides are TGTGCCAGCAGTTACTCTGCAGGGGAGGGTGAAAAACTGTTTTTT. It is translated as CASSYSAGEGEKLFF. The chain carries TRBV6-5 and TRBJ1-4, with D possibly matching TRBD1 (6 bases). CDR3 size: 15 residues. Germline V gene data show CDR1 as MNHEY and CDR2 as SVGAGI. V gave up 0 bases and J gave up 7 bases, with 12 bases separating them.

The chain carries TRBV20-1 and TRBJ1-1; D is unclear. CDR1 and CDR2 (germline): DFQATT, SNEGSKA (reference sequence). The CDR3 is 13 residues long. V gave up 3 bases and J gave up 4 bases, with 12 bases separating them. CDR3: CSASEGGGTEAFF. The CDR3, as DNA: TGCAGTGCTAGTGAGGGTGGAGGCACTGAAGCTTTCTTT.

The chain carries TRBV12-3 or TRBV12-4 and TRBJ1-2; D is possibly TRBD1 (5 bases). The CDR3 length is 16 residues. Trimming removed 3 bases from V and 3 bases from J, with 17 bases in between. CDR3 sequence: CASSFLDNPFYYGYTF. DNA for the CDR3: TGTGCCAGCAGTTTCTTGGACAACCCTTTTTACTATGGCTACACCTTC.

This clonotype turned up a few times. This rearrangement joins TRBV28 to TRBJ1-1; D possibly corresponds to TRBD1 (6 bases). V gave up 5 bases and J gave up 3 bases, with 19 bases separating them. Germline assignment: CDR1 MDHEN and CDR2 SYDVKM. The CDR3 has 16 residues. In nucleotides, the CDR3 is TGTGCCAGCAGTGCCGGACCAGGGGTATGGGACACTGAAGCTTTCTTT. This translates into CASSAGPGVWDTEAFF.

The table lists this clonotype with many counts. The rearrangement links TRBV29-1 to TRBJ1-2; no definite D call. The germline V and J ends were trimmed by 8 bases and 5 bases, with 15 bases remaining between them. This CDR3 is 12 amino acids long. Germline loops: CDR1 SQVTM, CDR2 ANQGSEA. The CDR3 DNA is TGCAGCCCAAAGGGCCAGTGGTATGGCTACACCTTC. Translation gives CSPKGQWYGYTF.

CDR3 nucleotide sequence: TGTGCCAGCACCACCGGGGAGCTGTTTTTT. Its translation: CASTTGELFF. This rearrangement joins TRBV7-9 to TRBJ2-2; unclear D gene. V was pared by 7 bases and J by 4 bases, with 1 base between. Germline V gives CDR1 SEHNR, CDR2 FQNEAQ (reference sequence). CDR3 length equals 10 residues.

CDR3 protein: CSARSGASTDTQYF. CDR3 nucleotides: TGCAGTGCTAGATCCGGAGCGAGCACAGATACGCAGTATTTT. This rearrangement joins TRBV20-1 to TRBJ2-3; D unresolved. Trimming pared 2 bases from V and 0 bases from J, leaving 9 bases between. Germline loops: CDR1 DFQATT, CDR2 SNEGSKA (reference sequence). The CDR3 length is 14 residues.

The chain recombines TRBV6-2 or TRBV6-3 with TRBJ1-1; D is unclear. The V end lost 6 bases, the J end lost 3 bases, and 11 bases lay between the germline ends. Germline CDR1 and CDR2: MNHEY and SVGEGT. The CDR3 covers 13 residues. CDR3 coding DNA: TGTGCCAGCAGGCCGGACGGATACACTGAAGCTTTCTTT. Amino acid sequence: CASRPDGYTEAFF.

This clonotype has at least ten counts. The junction departs from germline at one end; a sequencing error may be responsible. The chain uses TRBV7-2 and TRBJ2-7; the match to TRBD2 covers 12 bases. Germline lookup yields CDR1 SGHTA and CDR2 FQGNSA. The CDR3 length is 15 residues. CDR3 sequence (DNA): TGTGCCAGCAGCCAAAGGACTAGCGGGGCCTACGAGAAGTACTTC. Protein sequence: CASSQRTSGAYEKYF.

The V gene is TRBV29-1, the J gene TRBJ2-7; D not certain. Trimming removed 5 bases from V and 2 bases from J, with 10 bases in between. The CDR3 is 12 amino acids. Germline CDR1 is SQVTM and CDR2 is ANQGSEA. The CDR3 nucleotides are TGCAGCGTTCTATTACCGGCCTACGAGCAGTACTTC. As protein: CSVLLPAYEQYF.

This clonotype was picked up many times. This chain uses TRBV28 with TRBJ1-1; tentative D call: TRBD1 (5 bases). V lost 4 bases and J 4 bases, leaving 13 bases between the germline ends. Germline lookup yields CDR1 MDHEN and CDR2 SYDVKM. The CDR3 is 14 amino acids. CDR3 loop: CASSSFPGTTEAFF. In DNA form, the CDR3 reads TGTGCCAGCAGTTCCTTCCCGGGGACCACTGAAGCTTTCTTT. The whole variable domain, remainder taken from reference TRBV28 and TRBJ1-1, is DVKVTQSSRYLVKRTGEKVFLECVQDMDHENMFWYRQDPGLGLRLIYFSYDVKMKEKGDIPEGYSVSREKKERFSLILESASTNQTSMYLCASSSFPGTTEAFFGQGTRLTVV.

The chain joins TRBV4-1 to TRBJ2-1; D uncertain. Germline loops: CDR1 MGHRA, CDR2 YSYEKL. The CDR3 has 14 amino acids. The ends were cut back, 8 bases at V and 0 bases at J, with 11 bases in the middle. CDR3 protein: CASCREDSYNEQFF. In DNA form, the CDR3 reads TGCGCCAGCTGTAGAGAGGACTCCTACAATGAGCAGTTCTTC.

V gene TRBV6-2 or TRBV6-3 combines with J gene TRBJ2-5; 8 bases map to TRBD1. Germline CDR1 reads MNHEY; CDR2 reads SVGEGT. The CDR3 spans 14 residues. V trimming: 7 bases; J trimming: 2 bases; junction bases outside the gene matches: 6. The CDR3 DNA sequence: TGTGCCAGCATCCACAGGGGGGTTCAAGAGACCCAGTACTTC. Translated: CASIHRGVQETQYF.

The gene calls are TRBV12-3 or TRBV12-4 and TRBJ2-7; no clear D gene. The CDR3 extends over 13 amino acids. The V end lost 4 bases, the J end lost 7 bases, and 14 bases lay between the germline ends. The CDR3 loop reads CASSWYSYGEQYF. The CDR3 coding sequence is TGTGCCAGCAGTTGGTATAGCTACGGGGAGCAGTACTTC.

The V and J genes are TRBV20-1 and TRBJ1-2; 7 nucleotides line up with TRBD1. The CDR3 totals 12 residues. Germline V lookup: CDR1 DFQATT, CDR2 SNEGSKA (reference sequence). V shed 6 bases and J 5 bases; nucleotides not matched to a gene: 6. CDR3: CSAQGGQYGYTF. CDR3 in DNA: TGCAGTGCCCAGGGGGGGCAATATGGCTACACCTTC.

This clonotype was counted only a few times. This chain connects TRBV6-4 to TRBJ1-1; D is undetermined. V lost 0 bases and J lost 5, with 13 bases in between. Germline CDR1 reads MRHNA; CDR2 reads SNTAGT. CDR3 length: 15 amino acids. The CDR3 is CASSDSYSGITEAFF. CDR3 nucleotides: TGTGCCAGCAGTGACTCCTACTCAGGTATAACTGAAGCTTTCTTT.

The chain carries TRBV6-2 or TRBV6-3 and TRBJ1-1; 10 bases fit TRBD1. CDR3 length: 13 residues. V shed 6 bases, J shed 5 bases, and the junction held 3 bases outside the gene matches. Germline V gene sequence: CDR1 MNHEY, CDR2 SVGEGT. As DNA, the CDR3 is TGTGCCAGCAGGGGACAGGGGAAGACTGAAGCTTTCTTT. It yields the protein CASRGQGKTEAFF.

This clonotype was detected a few times. This chain connects TRBV19 to TRBJ2-7; no clear D. CDR1 is LNHDA, CDR2 SQIVND, per germline (reference sequence). The CDR3 has 13 residues. Trimming removed 6 bases at V and 3 bases at J, with 12 bases between. The DNA of the CDR3 is TGTGCCAGTAGCCCCGGCAGAATCTACGAGCAGTACTTC. It specifies CASSPGRIYEQYF.

This chain's CDR3 is CASSLYTENTEAFF. DNA for the CDR3: TGTGCCAGCAGTTTATACACCGAGAACACTGAAGCTTTCTTT. The chain has TRBV28 and TRBJ1-1; D not resolved. CDR1 and CDR2 from the germline V gene are MDHEN and SYDVKM. This CDR3 has 14 amino acids. Trimming pared 1 base from V and 1 base from J, leaving 7 bases between.

The chain uses TRBV20-1 and TRBJ2-2, with TRBD1 matching over 7 bases. With V trimmed by 6 bases and J by 4 bases, 11 bases remained unmatched. CDR1 is DFQATT, CDR2 SNEGSKA, per germline (reference sequence). This CDR3 is built from 15 residues. The DNA for the CDR3 is TGCAGTGCAGCGGACAGGACATCACTCACCGGGGAGCTGTTTTTT. Its translation is CSAADRTSLTGELFF.

This clonotype was detected ten times or more. The chain joins TRBV11-1 to TRBJ1-1; D remains unclear. This CDR3 is built from 12 residues. Germline lookup yields CDR1 SGHAT and CDR2 FQDESV (reference sequence). Trimming took off 4 bases at V and 5 bases at J, with 8 bases between the two ends. CDR3 sequence: CASSSMATEAFF. The DNA for the CDR3 is TGTGCCAGCAGCTCGATGGCTACTGAAGCTTTCTTT.

The chain has TRBV29-1 and TRBJ1-1; 10 bases line up with TRBD1. This CDR3 spans 14 amino acids. Germline V gene lookup returns CDR1 SQVTM and CDR2 ANQGSEA. V lost 1 base and J lost 4; bases outside the gene matches: 3. The CDR3 loop is CSVEVGTGVTEAFF. As DNA, the CDR3 is TGCAGCGTTGAAGTTGGGACAGGGGTCACTGAAGCTTTCTTT.